Listed here is a single T cell receptor (delta chain). By its share of the sample, this clone is large (0.1 to 1%). Its antigen target is currently unknown. There are no base qualities to consult, and no much larger clone falls within one base. This same CDR3 is encoded by further DNA sequences in the sample. The sample is drawn from a study of gammadelta T cells in human blood (TCRdb year 2020). The full study reports these points: According to the study, polyclonal expansion of innate gamma-delta T cells immediately after birth appeared to be driven by microbial exposure.

The germline V gene gives CDR1 as GEAIGNYY and CDR2 as EKD. The CDR3 runs 14 residues from the cysteine to the phenylalanine. The DNA shown is the 42-base CDR3, in frame from base 1. V lost 3 bases and J lost 2 bases, and the count of bases not matched to a germline gene is 2. Libraries came from RT-PCR. The sequencer listed for this sample is Illumina MiSeq. Identical DNA sequences were merged into single rows after TCRdb reprocessed the public reads with CATT. The sample contains roughly 990 delta-chain clones, approximately 20% of them found a single time. The top ten constitute roughly 20% of the sample.

The rearranged chain carries TRDV2 and TRDJ1; 10 bases in between match TRDD3. What was sequenced was Vgamma9Vdelta2 gamma-delta T cells from infant blood. The TCR sequence derives from a human donor. The bases read TGTGCCTGTGACTTACTGGGGGATACCGATAAACTCATCTTT. Its protein is CACDLLGDTDKLIF.